Described below is a single T cell receptor (beta chain) sequence and its context. With 60 Vbeta and 13 Jbeta primers, the PCR was carried out. Assay: immunoSEQ multiplex PCR; the TCRdb copy retains only in-frame clones and omits some. Of about 200,000 clones in the sample, more than 65% are singletons; the top ten hold about 2%. These data belong to a study of cytomegalovirus exposure and HLA in healthy donors. Per the germline V gene, CDR1 is SNHLY and CDR2 is FYNNEI. V lost 4 bases and J 7 bases, leaving 13 bases between the germline ends. The CDR3 runs 13 residues. Sequencing used PBMCs. The TCR originated in a woman aged 25 to 39 in good health and CMV-seronegative. The V and J genes are TRBV2 and TRBJ1-2; D is unresolved. The CDR3 protein is CASSGGFGFGYTF. DNA for the CDR3: TGTGCCAGCAGTGGCGGTTTCGGGTTTGGCTACACCTTC.